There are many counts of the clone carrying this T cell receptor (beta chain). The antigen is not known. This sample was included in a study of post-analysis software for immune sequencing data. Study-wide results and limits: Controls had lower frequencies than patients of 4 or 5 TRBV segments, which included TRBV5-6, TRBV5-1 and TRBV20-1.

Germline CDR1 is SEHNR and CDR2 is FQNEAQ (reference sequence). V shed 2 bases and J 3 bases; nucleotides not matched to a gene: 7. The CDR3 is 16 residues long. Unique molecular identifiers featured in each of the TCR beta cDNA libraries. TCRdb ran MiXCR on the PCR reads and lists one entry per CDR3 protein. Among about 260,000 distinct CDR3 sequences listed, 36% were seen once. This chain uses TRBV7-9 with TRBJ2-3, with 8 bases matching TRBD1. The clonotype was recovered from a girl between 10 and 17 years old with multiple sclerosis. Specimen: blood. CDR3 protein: CASSLRSTGDTDTQYF. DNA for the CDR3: TGTGCCAGCAGCTTAAGGTCGACAGGGGATACAGATACGCAGTATTTT.